This entry features one TCR beta chain sequence. The CDR3 is made up of 19 amino acids. With 2 bases clipped from V and 4 bases from J, the junction kept 15 bases outside the gene matches. The germline gives CDR1 LGHDT, CDR2 YNNKEL (reference sequence). This sample stems from a study of blood T cell repertoires in COVID-19. Whole-study context: Acute and convalescent COVID-19 specimens originated in the United States, Italy and Spain. T cells, B-cell-depleted T cells, or PBMCs supplied cDNA or gDNA.

Only in-frame clones appear in the TCRdb table, and some are missing; sequencing was by immunoSEQ multiplex PCR. The sample records 20,000 or so clones, 86% being singletons. The sequenced sample consisted of peripheral blood. The TCR originated in a man aged 45-65 years with active COVID-19. The J gene is TRBJ2-1, the V gene TRBV3-1 (or the pseudogene TRBV3-2), with TRBD2 identical over 9 bases. The CDR3 loop reads CASSQQEGERGAFYNEQFF. Here the CDR3 DNA reads TGTGCCAGCAGCCAACAGGAGGGCGAGCGGGGGGCTTTTTACAATGAGCAGTTCTTC.